This TCR beta chain came from a study of tumor and adjacent non-tumor tissue in lung cancer. Germline V gives CDR1 SEHNR, CDR2 FQNEAQ (reference sequence). The CDR3 loop spans 13 amino acids. No cell sorting was done before RNA was extracted from the tissue. This non-tumor lung sample came from over 3 cm beyond the tumor edge. Concerning this clonotype itself: This may stem from a read error, because a much larger clone lies one nucleotide away.

The library came from three nested PCR rounds adapted from ARM-PCR protocols. TCRdb passed the multiplex PCR reads through MiXCR, listing each CDR3 protein once. The sample holds roughly 90,000 distinct CDR3 sequences, around 82% seen once. This chain uses TRBV7-9 with TRBJ2-2; a possible D gene is TRBD1 (7 bases). The sample taken for sequencing was distant non-tumor lung tissue. This TCR derives from a woman in her fifties or sixties with non-small cell lung cancer. In DNA, the CDR3 is TGTGCCGGCAGGGGGGAAGGTGCCGGGGAGCTGTTTTTT. Translating gives CAGRGEGAGELFF.